This T cell receptor beta chain was sequenced for a study of blood T cell repertoires in COVID-19 (dated by TCRdb to the early 2020s). About the investigation overall: Samples covering the acute and convalescent phases of COVID-19 were provided by collaborators in the United States, Italy and Spain. The prospective study material was composed of cDNA or gDNA derived from T cells, B-cell-depleted T cells, or PBMCs. Subjects who had been exposed to COVID-19, were actively infected with it, or had recovered from it provided the deeply sampled blood TCRbeta repertoires that made up the dataset. The repertoires were made available in a free public database intended to serve as a resource for research on the immune response to SARS-CoV-2. Samples came from the ongoing ImmuneRACE study (first 160 participants) plus 1,254 subjects from 6 global collaborators. Sample metadata almost always included a de-identified subject ID, COVID-19 status, age in years and sex. Where available, HLA class I and class II types were taken from metadata supplied by the sample provider and were not determined by assay-based typing. Findings and caveats that apply to the study as a whole: The quantity of clinical and demographic metadata differed by source and by participant and was supplied without curation.

As regards this clone: Its antigen is not yet known. Within one base of it there is no much larger clone, and no base qualities were kept.

Another Seattle source contributed samples from volunteer blood donors who had recovered from COVID-19. Each collaborating institution followed its own protocols to collect whole blood in K2EDTA tubes. Collaborator samples were shipped for TCRbeta analysis as frozen whole blood, isolated PBMCs, or DNA extracted from either sample type. TCRbeta CDR3 regions were amplified from genomic DNA using the immunoSEQ Assay, a bias-controlled multiplex PCR. Under the source paper's analysis protocol: Within the assay, amplification of reference gene primers was used to estimate how many nucleated cells each sample contained. Sequence reads were collapsed and filtered to measure the absolute abundance of every unique TCRbeta CDR3 rearrangement. For each sample, productive Simpson clonality was calculated as the square root of Simpson's diversity index over productive rearrangements. Imported from immuneACCESS, the table was reduced by TCRdb to in-frame sequences with V and J called. These copies leave out some clones; in studies compared against another copy, an unresolved V gene accounts for under half, and the cause of the remainder is not known. V and J calls and clone size are as listed in that table; D and trimming were resolved from the DNA. The sample has approximately 150,000 clones on record, approximately 90% of them singletons. The ten largest make up 2% to 2.5% of the sample.

CDR1 and CDR2, per the germline V gene, are SNHLY and FYNNEI. Spanning cysteine to phenylalanine, the CDR3 consists of 16 amino acids. The read is trimmed to its CDR3 DNA, 48 bases read in frame from base 1. For this chain, trimming is 4 bases at the V end and 0 bases at the J end, and the number of junction bases without a gene match is 4. The receptor chain draws on TRBV2 and TRBJ1-2; TRBD1 agrees with 11 junctional bases. The source of this sequence is a man aged 50 or older who had recovered from COVID-19. The source material was peripheral blood. The CDR3 here reads CASSGTGGKSNYGYTF. The DNA is TGTGCCAGCAGTGGGACAGGGGGCAAATCTAACTATGGCTACACCTTC.